This T cell receptor (beta chain) is from a study of blood T cell repertoires in COVID-19. The CDR3 has 16 residues. The J segment lost 0 bases and the V segment lost 7 bases, leaving 6 bases of the junction unmatched. Germline CDR1 reads KGHDR; CDR2 reads SFDVKD. Sequenced by immunoSEQ multiplex PCR; TCRdb stores in-frame clones only, minus some. The sample consists of about 130,000 clones, 85% to 90% of them appearing once. The sequenced sample was peripheral blood. The chain is built from TRBV24-1 and TRBJ2-5; 11 nucleotides match TRBD1. This receptor was identified in a human donor in a cohort sampled during active COVID-19. The CDR3 region is CATSPRDRGYQETQYF. The CDR3 DNA is TGTGCCACCAGCCCCCGGGACAGGGGGTACCAAGAGACCCAGTACTTC.